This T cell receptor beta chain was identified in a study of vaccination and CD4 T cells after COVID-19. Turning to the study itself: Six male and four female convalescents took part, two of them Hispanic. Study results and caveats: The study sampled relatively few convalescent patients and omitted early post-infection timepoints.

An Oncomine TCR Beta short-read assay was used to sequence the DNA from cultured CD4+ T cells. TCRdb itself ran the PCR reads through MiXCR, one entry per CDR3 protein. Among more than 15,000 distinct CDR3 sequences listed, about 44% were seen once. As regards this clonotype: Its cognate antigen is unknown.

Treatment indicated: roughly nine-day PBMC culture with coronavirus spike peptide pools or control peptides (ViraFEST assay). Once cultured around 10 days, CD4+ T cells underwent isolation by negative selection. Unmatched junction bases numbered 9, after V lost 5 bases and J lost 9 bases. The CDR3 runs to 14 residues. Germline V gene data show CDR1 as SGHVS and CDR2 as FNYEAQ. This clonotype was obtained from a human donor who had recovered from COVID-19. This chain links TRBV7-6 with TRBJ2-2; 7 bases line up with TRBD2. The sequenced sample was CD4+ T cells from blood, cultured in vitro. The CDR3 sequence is CASSPGLDNRELFF. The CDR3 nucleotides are TGTGCCAGCAGCCCCGGACTAGATAACCGGGAGCTGTTTTTT.